Sequencing of this TCR beta chain was carried out in a study of regulatory T cells in long-lasting Graves disease. The time point is: newly diagnosed GD, antithyroid drugs for less than 3 months. RNA extracted from PBMCs served as the sequencing template. Turning to this clonotype: One junction end does not reproduce the germline sequence, and a read error may be involved.

This CDR3 comprises 13 residues. Germline CDR1 and CDR2: SQVTM and ANQGSEA. Both iRepertoire HTBI primers and Arm-PCR of CDR3 regions were used to build the TCR beta libraries. Each CDR3 protein gets one entry after TCRdb re-called the multiplex PCR reads with MiXCR. The sample carries around 500,000 distinct CDR3 sequences, 12% recorded once. Separately, the same data were catalogued under a study of T cells in Graves' hyperthyroidism and ophthalmopathy.

The TCR sequence derives from a woman in her 30s with Graves disease. This specimen was peripheral blood mononuclear cells (PBMCs), taken at new diagnosis, from a patient treated with antithyroid drugs. V and J are TRBV29-1 and TRBJ2-1, with TRBD2 matching over 7 bases. CDR3 nucleotide sequence: TGCAGCGTTGAACTCGGCGGGAGCGATGAGCAGCTCTTC. Protein product: CSVELGGSDEQLF.